This entry is about one T cell receptor (beta chain). CDR1 and CDR2 from the germline V gene are LNHDA and SQIVND (reference sequence). The CDR3 sequence is 14 residues long. The germline V and J ends were trimmed by 10 bases and 4 bases, with 17 bases remaining between them. Seattle cases were enrolled at active infection and followed longitudinally. This specimen belongs to a study of blood T cell repertoires in COVID-19. Study background: The United States, Italy and Spain provided the acute and convalescent COVID-19 samples. T cells, B-cell-depleted T cells, or PBMCs provided the cDNA or gDNA that served as material.

Data came from immunoSEQ multiplex PCR; TCRdb stores just in-frame clones and leaves some out. Here the sample spans roughly 100,000 clones, roughly 90% being singletons. This sequence originates from a woman aged 50 to 60 with COVID-19, enrolled during active disease. The chain has TRBV19 and TRBJ2-1; D is perhaps TRBD1 (6 bases). Material for sequencing was peripheral blood. The CDR3, as DNA: TGTGCCACCTTGGACAGCCGAGGATACAATGAGCAGTTCTTC. Translating gives CATLDSRGYNEQFF. Variable domain in full (rest from reference TRBV19 and TRBJ2-1): DGGITQSPKYLFRKEGQNVTLSCEQNLNHDAMYWYRQDPGQGLRLIYYSQIVNDFQKGDIAEGYSVSREKKESFPLTVTSAQKNPTAFYLCATLDSRGYNEQFFGPGTRLTVL.